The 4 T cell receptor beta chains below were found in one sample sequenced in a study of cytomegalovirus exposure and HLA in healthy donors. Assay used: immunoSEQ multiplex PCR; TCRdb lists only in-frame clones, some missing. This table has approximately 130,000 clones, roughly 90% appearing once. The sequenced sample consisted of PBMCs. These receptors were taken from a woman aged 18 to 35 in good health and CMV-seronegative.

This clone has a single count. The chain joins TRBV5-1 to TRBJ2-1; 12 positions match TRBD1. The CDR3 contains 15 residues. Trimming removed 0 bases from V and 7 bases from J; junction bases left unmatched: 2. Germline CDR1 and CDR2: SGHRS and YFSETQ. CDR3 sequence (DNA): TGCGCCAGCAGCTTGGGGGACAGGGGGCGGAATGAGCAGTTCTTC. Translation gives CASSLGDRGRNEQFF.

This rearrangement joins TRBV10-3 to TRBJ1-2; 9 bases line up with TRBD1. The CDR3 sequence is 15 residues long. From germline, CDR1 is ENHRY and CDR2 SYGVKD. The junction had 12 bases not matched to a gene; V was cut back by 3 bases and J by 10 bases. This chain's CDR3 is CAISETGDRDSTYTF. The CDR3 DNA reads TGTGCCATCAGTGAAACCGGGGACAGGGATTCCACCTACACCTTC.

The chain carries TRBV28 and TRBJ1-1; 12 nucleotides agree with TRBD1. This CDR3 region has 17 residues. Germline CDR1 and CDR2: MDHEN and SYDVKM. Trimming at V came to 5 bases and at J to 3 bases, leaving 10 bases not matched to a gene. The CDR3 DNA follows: TGTGCCAGCAGTAGTCCCGGGACAGGGGGCTTAGACACTGAAGCTTTCTTT. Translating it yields CASSSPGTGGLDTEAFF.

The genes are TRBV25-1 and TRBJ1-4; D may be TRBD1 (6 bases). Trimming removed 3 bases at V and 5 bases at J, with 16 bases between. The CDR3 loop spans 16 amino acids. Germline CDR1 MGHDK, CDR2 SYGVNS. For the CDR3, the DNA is TGTGCCAGCAGTGACCTCGGCGGGGGGCGGAATGAAAAACTGTTTTTT. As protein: CASSDLGGGRNEKLFF.